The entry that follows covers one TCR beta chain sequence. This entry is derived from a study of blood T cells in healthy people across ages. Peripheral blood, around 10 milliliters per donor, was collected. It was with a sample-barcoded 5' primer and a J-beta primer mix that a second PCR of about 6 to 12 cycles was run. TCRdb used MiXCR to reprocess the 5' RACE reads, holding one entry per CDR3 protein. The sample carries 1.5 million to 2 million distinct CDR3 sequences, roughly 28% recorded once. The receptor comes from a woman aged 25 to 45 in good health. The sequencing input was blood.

The CDR3 nucleotides read TGCAGCGTGGCCCCACCGTGGCAGGGTTTTGAAAAACTGTTTTTT. Translated, it gives CSVAPPWQGFEKLFF. The rearrangement uses TRBV29-1 and TRBJ1-4; possibly TRBD1 for D (5 bases). This CDR3 is built from 15 residues. Germline assignment: CDR1 SQVTM and CDR2 ANQGSEA. The V end lost 6 bases, the J end lost 7 bases, and 21 bases lay between the germline ends.